Below, 11 T cell receptor beta chains from the same sample are listed, as sequenced in a study of blood T cell repertoires in COVID-19. Clones were read by immunoSEQ multiplex PCR, and TCRdb kept only the in-frame ones, dropping some. The sample records roughly 70,000 clones, 70% to 75% being singletons. The sequencing input was peripheral blood. The source is a man in his 70s with acute or convalescent COVID-19.

The chain employs TRBV18 and TRBJ2-5; the match to TRBD1 covers 11 bases. V dropped 3 bases and J dropped 5; count of bases not matched to a gene: 8. This CDR3 comprises 16 residues. The germline V gene encodes CDR1 KGHSH and CDR2 LQKENI. For the CDR3, the DNA is TGTGCCAGCTCACCTGGACAGGGGGCTCCAAGCGAGACCCAGTACTTC. Amino acids: CASSPGQGAPSETQYF.

This clone was seen more than once but under ten times. V is TRBV5-1 and J is TRBJ2-3, with D tentatively TRBD2 (5 bases). This CDR3 comprises 14 residues. Germline V gene lookup returns CDR1 SGHRS and CDR2 YFSETQ. The V end was cut by 5 bases, the J end by 2 bases, with 12 bases between. CDR3 protein: CASSWAGYTDTQYF. CDR3 in DNA: TGCGCCAGCAGTTGGGCGGGTTACACAGATACGCAGTATTTT.

The rearrangement joins TRBV11-3 to TRBJ2-3; D ambiguous. In germline, CDR1 is SGHNT, CDR2 YENEEA. There are 13 residues in the CDR3. V was clipped by 2 bases and J by 1 base, with 4 bases between them. The CDR3 reads CASSLFGTDTQYF. In DNA form, the CDR3 reads TGTGCCAGCAGCTTATTCGGCACAGATACGCAGTATTTT.

The V gene is TRBV18, the J gene TRBJ2-5; 9 positions agree with TRBD1. The germline CDR1 and CDR2 sequences are KGHSH and LQKENI. The CDR3 spans 14 residues. Unmatched junction bases numbered 4, after V lost 4 bases and J lost 4 bases. The CDR3 is CASSLGTGLETQYF. The CDR3 nucleotides read TGTGCCAGCTCACTCGGGACAGGGTTAGAGACCCAGTACTTC.

The rearrangement links TRBV4-3 to TRBJ2-1; the match to TRBD2 covers 9 bases. Germline V CDR1 and CDR2: LGHNA, YSLEER. Germline trimming cut 4 bases from V and 0 bases from J; bases unmatched to any gene: 4. This CDR3 has 16 amino acids. CDR3 DNA sequence: TGCGCCAGCAGCCGCTTAGCGGGGGACTCCTACAATGAGCAGTTCTTC. Translating it yields CASSRLAGDSYNEQFF.

The J gene is TRBJ2-5, the V gene TRBV27; TRBD2 aligns across 14 bases. Germline trimming cut 1 base from V and 5 bases from J; bases unmatched to any gene: 3. Germline values: CDR1 MNHEY, CDR2 SMNVEV (reference sequence). CDR3 size: 16 residues. The CDR3 DNA sequence: TGTGCCAGCAGTTTATGGGGACTAGCGGGAGTTGAGACCCAGTACTTC. Translating it yields CASSLWGLAGVETQYF.

This clone was seen a few times. This chain joins TRBV28 and TRBJ2-7; the match to TRBD2 covers 8 bases. Germline V gene sequence: CDR1 MDHEN, CDR2 SYDVKM. This CDR3 has 15 amino acids. Trimming took 0 bases from V and 2 from J; bases not matched to a gene: 3. The CDR3 nucleotides are TGTGCCAGCAGTTTATGGCTTAGCGGGACCTACGAGCAGTACTTC. Translation gives CASSLWLSGTYEQYF.

The chain has TRBV19 and TRBJ2-1, with 12 bases identical to TRBD2. V shed 5 bases, J shed 0 bases, and the junction held 5 bases outside the gene matches. Germline CDR1 is LNHDA and CDR2 is SQIVND (reference sequence). This CDR3 has 17 amino acids. The CDR3 spells CASSGLAGLSSYNEQFF. As DNA, the CDR3 is TGTGCCAGTAGTGGACTAGCGGGACTGAGCTCCTACAATGAGCAGTTCTTC.

The table lists this clone with a few counts. The chain couples TRBV7-8 to TRBJ1-2; 7 positions agree with TRBD1. The V gene end was trimmed by 5 bases and the J gene end by 4 bases; junction bases not matched to a gene: 10. The CDR3 is 15 residues long. CDR1 is SGHVS, CDR2 FQNEAQ, per germline. The CDR3 sequence: CASSPLSGQSYGYTF. The CDR3 DNA is TGTGCCAGCAGCCCCCTCTCGGGACAGAGCTATGGCTACACCTTC.

The chain links TRBV28 to TRBJ2-7; 13 positions agree with TRBD2. The CDR3 loop spans 16 amino acids. From germline, CDR1 is MDHEN and CDR2 SYDVKM. With 5 bases clipped from V and 7 bases from J, the junction kept 11 bases outside the gene matches. CDR3 loop: CASSPTLAGGSWEQYF. CDR3 DNA: TGTGCCAGCAGTCCCACACTAGCGGGAGGGTCCTGGGAGCAGTACTTC.

V usage is TRBV5-1 and J usage is TRBJ2-2; D possibly corresponds to TRBD1 (5 bases). Trimming removed 1 base from V and 1 base from J, with 11 bases in between. The CDR3 runs 16 residues. CDR1 and CDR2 from the germline V gene are SGHRS and YFSETQ. CDR3 coding DNA: TGCGCCAGCAGCTTGTTAACAGGCTGGAACACCGGGGAGCTGTTTTTT. Encoded protein: CASSLLTGWNTGELFF.